The clone carrying this TCR beta chain showed up just a few times. In the original workflow: Using reference gene primer amplification, nucleated cell counts were estimated. Only in-frame clones appear in the TCRdb table, and some are missing; sequencing was by immunoSEQ multiplex PCR. V, J and clone size reflect that table, while D and trimming were determined from the DNA. The sample consists of about 98,000 clones, around 82% of them appearing once. Trimming took 5 bases from V and 0 from J, leaving 20 bases between them. The germline CDR1 and CDR2 sequences are SGHVS and FQNEAQ. This CDR3 spans 18 amino acids. These data belong to a study of blood T cell repertoires in COVID-19. Study background: COVID-19 samples, acute and convalescent, were from the United States, Italy and Spain. In each case, the material was cDNA or gDNA derived from T cells, B-cell-depleted T cells, or PBMCs.

The TCR originated in a man aged 70 or older with active or convalescent COVID-19. The material sequenced was peripheral blood. The gene calls are TRBV7-8 and TRBJ1-3; a weak D match, TRBD1 (5 bases). The CDR3 sequence is CASSPRGFGQSSGNTIYF. The DNA for the CDR3 is TGTGCCAGCAGCCCTCGGGGGTTCGGCCAGTCCTCTGGAAACACCATATATTTT.